This T cell receptor (beta chain) was found in a study of T-cell memory formation after mild COVID-19. Note on this clonotype: Its matching antigen is unknown.

TCR alpha and TCR beta cDNA libraries carrying sample barcodes and UMIs came from 5'RACE with constant-segment primers. TCRdb fed the 5' RACE reads into MiXCR, producing one record per CDR3 protein. The table shows 380,000 or so distinct CDR3 sequences, with approximately 15% occurring only once. Germline CDR1 SGHTA, CDR2 FQGNSA. V was pared by 2 bases and J by 6 bases, with 10 bases between. The CDR3 runs 13 residues. Broader study findings: A subset of responding clones appeared in pre-infection memory, suggesting cross-reactive memory joined.

The material sequenced was PBMCs or a T cell subset sorted from them (not recorded which). This sequence was found in a man between 18 and 35 years old who had mild COVID-19 (a few samples of this study predate the infection). Cell type and time point are not known. The chain employs TRBV7-2 and TRBJ1-1; D ambiguous. This CDR3 is CASSLRFRAEAFF. Written as DNA, the CDR3 is TGTGCCAGCAGCTTAAGGTTTAGGGCTGAAGCTTTCTTT.